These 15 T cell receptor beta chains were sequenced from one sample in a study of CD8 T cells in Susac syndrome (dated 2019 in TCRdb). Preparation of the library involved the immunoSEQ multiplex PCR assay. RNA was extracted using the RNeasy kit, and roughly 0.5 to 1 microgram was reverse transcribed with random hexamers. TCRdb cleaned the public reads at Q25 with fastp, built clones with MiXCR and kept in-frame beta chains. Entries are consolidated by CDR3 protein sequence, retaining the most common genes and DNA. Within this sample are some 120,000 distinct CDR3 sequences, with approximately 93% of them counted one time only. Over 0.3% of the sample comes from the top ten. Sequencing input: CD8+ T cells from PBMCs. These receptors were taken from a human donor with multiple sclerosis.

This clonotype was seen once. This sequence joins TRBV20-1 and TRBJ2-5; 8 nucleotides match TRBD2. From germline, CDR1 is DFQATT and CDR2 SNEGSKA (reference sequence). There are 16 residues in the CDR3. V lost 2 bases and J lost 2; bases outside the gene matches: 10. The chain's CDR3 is CSARSFERGPQETQYF. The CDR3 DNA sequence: TGCAGTGCTAGAAGTTTCGAGCGGGGGCCTCAAGAGACCCAGTACTTC.

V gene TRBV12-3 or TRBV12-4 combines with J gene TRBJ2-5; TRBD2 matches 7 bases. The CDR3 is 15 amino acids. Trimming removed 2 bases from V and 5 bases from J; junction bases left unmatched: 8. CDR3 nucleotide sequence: TGTGCCAGCAGTTTATTGGGGAGGGTTGGGGAGACCCAGTACTTC. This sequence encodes CASSLLGRVGETQYF.

The CDR3 DNA follows: TGTGCCAGCAGCGCCACCGGCACAGATACGCAGTATTTT. It is translated as CASSATGTDTQYF. The rearrangement links TRBV9 to TRBJ2-3; D is ambiguous. V was pared by 3 bases and J by 1 base, with 6 bases between. The CDR3 covers 13 residues. From germline, CDR1 is SGDLS and CDR2 YYNGEE. The complete variable domain, with remaining parts taken from reference TRBV9 and TRBJ2-3, reads DSGVTQTPKHLITATGQRVTLRCSPRSGDLSVYWYQQSLDQGLQFLIQYYNGEERAKGNILERFSAQQFPDLHSELNLSSLELGDSALYFCASSATGTDTQYFGPGTRLTVL.

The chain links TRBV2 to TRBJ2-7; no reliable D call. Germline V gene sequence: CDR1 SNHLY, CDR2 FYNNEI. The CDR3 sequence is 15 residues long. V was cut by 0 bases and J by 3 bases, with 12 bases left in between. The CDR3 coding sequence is TGTGCCAGCAGTGAAGCCCCGCTGAGCTACTACGAGCAGTACTTC. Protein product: CASSEAPLSYYEQYF.

DNA of the CDR3: TGTGCCACCCCGGATTTAGGTTACACTGAAGCTTTCTTT. The encoded protein is CATPDLGYTEAFF. The chain carries TRBV2 and TRBJ1-1; D call uncertain. The germline V gene encodes CDR1 SNHLY and CDR2 FYNNEI. Trimming shortened V by 10 bases and J by 3 bases, and 15 bases separated the two germline ends. CDR3 length: 13 residues.

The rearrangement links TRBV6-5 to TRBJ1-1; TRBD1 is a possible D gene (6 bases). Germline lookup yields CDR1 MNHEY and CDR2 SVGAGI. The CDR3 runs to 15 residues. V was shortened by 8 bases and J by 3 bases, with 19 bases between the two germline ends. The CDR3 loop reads CASGDYRGGDTEAFF. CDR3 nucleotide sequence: TGTGCCAGCGGGGATTATCGAGGGGGGGACACTGAAGCTTTCTTT.

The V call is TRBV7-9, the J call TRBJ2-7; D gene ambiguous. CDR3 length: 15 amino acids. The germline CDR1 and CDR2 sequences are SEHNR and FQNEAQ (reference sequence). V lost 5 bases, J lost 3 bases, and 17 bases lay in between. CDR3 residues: CASSPPKGRNYEQYV. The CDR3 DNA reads TGTGCCAGCAGCCCCCCCAAGGGCAGAAACTACGAGCAGTACGTC.

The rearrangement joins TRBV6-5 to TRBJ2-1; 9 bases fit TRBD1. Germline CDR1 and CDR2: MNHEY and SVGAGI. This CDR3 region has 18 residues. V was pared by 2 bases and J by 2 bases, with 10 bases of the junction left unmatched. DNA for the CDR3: TGTGCCAGCAGTTACGAGGGACAGGGAAATTCCCCCTACAATGAGCAGTTCTTC. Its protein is CASSYEGQGNSPYNEQFF.

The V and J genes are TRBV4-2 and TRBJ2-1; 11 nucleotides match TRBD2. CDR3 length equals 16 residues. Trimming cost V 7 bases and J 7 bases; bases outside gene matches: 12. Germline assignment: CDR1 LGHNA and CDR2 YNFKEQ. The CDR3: CASNLRSGRADNEQFF. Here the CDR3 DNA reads TGTGCCAGCAACCTTCGTAGCGGGAGGGCGGATAATGAGCAGTTCTTC.

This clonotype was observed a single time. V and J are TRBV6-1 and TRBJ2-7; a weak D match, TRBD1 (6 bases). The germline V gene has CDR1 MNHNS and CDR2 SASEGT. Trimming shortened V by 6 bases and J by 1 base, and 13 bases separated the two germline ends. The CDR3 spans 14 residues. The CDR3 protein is CASRIRDTSYEQYF. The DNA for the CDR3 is TGTGCCAGCAGAATCCGGGACACTTCCTACGAGCAGTACTTC.

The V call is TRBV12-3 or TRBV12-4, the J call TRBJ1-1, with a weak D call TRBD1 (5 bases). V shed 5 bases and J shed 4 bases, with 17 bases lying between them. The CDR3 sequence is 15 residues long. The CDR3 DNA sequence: TGTGCCAGCAGTGTCTCCGACAGCTTGAGCACTGAAGCTTTCTTT. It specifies CASSVSDSLSTEAFF.

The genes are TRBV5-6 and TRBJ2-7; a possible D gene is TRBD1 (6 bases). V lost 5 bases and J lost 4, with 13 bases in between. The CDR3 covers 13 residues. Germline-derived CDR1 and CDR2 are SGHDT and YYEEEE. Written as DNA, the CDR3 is TGTGCCAGCAGACCCGTAGGGGGATACGAGCAGTACTTC. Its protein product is CASRPVGGYEQYF.

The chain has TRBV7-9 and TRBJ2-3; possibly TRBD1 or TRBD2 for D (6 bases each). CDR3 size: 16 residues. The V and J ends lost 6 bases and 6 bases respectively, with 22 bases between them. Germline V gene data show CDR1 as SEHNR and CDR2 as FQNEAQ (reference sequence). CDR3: CASRKGGGYHGDTQYF. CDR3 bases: TGTGCCAGCAGAAAAGGAGGGGGTTACCACGGGGATACGCAGTATTTT.

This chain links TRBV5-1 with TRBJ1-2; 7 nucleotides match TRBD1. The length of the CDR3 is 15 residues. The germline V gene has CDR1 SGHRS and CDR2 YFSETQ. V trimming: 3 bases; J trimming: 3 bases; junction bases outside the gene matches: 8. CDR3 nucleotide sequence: TGCGCCAGCAGCTGGATCTACAGGGGCGACTATGGCTACACCTTC. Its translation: CASSWIYRGDYGYTF. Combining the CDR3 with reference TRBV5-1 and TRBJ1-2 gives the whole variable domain KAGVTQTPRYLIKTRGQQVTLSCSPISGHRSVSWYQQTPGQGLQFLFEYFSETQRNKGNFPGRFSGRQFSNSRSEMNVSTLELGDSALYLCASSWIYRGDYGYTFGSGTRLTVV.

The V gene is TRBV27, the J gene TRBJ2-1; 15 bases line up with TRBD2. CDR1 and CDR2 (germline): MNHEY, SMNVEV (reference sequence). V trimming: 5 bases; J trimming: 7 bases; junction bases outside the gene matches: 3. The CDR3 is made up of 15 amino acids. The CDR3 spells CASSVGLAGGNEQFF. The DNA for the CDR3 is TGTGCCAGCAGTGTGGGACTAGCGGGGGGAAATGAGCAGTTCTTC.